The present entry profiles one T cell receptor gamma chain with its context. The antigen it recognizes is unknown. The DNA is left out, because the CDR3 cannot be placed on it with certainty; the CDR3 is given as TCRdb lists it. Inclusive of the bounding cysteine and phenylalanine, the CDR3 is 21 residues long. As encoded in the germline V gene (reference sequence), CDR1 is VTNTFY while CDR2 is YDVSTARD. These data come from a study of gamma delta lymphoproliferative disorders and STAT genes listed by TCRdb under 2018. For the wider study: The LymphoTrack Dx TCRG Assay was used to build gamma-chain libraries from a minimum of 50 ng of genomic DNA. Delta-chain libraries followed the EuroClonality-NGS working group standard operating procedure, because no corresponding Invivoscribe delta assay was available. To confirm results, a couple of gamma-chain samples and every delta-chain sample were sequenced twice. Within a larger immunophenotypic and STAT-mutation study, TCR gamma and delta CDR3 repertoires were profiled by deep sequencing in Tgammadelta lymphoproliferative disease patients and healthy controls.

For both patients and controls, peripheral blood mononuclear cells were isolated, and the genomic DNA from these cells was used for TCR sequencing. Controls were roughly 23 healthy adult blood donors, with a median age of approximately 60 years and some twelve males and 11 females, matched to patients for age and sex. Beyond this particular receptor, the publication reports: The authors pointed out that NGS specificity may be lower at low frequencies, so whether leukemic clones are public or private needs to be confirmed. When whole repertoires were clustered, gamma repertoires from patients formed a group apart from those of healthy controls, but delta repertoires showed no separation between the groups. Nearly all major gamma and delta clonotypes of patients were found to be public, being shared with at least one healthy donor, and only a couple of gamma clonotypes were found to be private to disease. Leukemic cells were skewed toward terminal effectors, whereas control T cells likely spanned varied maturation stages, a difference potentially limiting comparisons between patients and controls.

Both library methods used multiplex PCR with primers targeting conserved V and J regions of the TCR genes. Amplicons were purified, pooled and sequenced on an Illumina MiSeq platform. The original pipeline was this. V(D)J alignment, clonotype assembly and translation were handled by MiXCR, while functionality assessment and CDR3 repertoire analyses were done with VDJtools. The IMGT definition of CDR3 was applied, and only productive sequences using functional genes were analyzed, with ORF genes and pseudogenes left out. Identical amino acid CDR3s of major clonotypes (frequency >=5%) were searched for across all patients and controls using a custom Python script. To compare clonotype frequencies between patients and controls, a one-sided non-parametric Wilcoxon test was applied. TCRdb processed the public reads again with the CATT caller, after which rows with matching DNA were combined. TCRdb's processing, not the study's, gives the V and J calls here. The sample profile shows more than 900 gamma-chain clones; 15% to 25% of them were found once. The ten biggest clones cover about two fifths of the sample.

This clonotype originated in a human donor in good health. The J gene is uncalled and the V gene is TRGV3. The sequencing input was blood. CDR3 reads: CATWDRPKVRLGNSLAVEQHF.